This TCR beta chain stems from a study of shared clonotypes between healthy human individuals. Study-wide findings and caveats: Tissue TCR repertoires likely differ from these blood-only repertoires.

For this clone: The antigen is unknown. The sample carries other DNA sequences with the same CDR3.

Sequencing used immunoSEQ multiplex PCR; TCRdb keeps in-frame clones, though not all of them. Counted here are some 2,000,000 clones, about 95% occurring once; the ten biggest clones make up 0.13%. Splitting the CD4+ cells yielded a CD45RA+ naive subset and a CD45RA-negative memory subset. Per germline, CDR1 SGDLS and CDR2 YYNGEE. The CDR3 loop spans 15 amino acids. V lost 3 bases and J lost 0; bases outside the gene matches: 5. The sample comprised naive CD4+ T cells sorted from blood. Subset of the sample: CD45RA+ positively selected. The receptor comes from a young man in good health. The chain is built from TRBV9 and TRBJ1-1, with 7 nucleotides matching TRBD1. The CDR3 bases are TGTGCCAGCAGCGCTTCCGGGACAGTGAACACTGAAGCTTTCTTT. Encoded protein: CASSASGTVNTEAFF.